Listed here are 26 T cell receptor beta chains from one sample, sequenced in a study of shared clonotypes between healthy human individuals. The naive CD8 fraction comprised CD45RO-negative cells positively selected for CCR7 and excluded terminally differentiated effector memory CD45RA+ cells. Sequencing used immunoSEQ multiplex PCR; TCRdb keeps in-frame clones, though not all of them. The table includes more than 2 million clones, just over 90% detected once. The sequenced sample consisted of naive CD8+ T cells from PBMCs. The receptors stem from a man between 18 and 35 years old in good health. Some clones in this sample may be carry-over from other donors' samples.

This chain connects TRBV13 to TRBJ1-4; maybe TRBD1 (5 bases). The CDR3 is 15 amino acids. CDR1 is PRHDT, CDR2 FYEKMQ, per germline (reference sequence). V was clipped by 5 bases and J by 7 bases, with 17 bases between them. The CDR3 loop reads CASSTRKGYGEKLFF. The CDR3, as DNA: TGTGCCAGCAGCACCCGGAAGGGGTACGGTGAAAAACTGTTTTTT.

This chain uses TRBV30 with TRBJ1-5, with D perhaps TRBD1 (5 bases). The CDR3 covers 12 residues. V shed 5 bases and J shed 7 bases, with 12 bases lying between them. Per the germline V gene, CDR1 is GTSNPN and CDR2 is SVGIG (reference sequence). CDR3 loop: CAWGTAGQPQHF. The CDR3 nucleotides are TGTGCCTGGGGGACTGCAGGCCAGCCCCAGCATTTT.

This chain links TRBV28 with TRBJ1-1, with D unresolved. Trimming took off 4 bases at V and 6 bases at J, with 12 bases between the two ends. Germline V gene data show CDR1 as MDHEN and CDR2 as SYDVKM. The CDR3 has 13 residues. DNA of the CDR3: TGTGCCAGCAGTTCCAATTTAGGGCCTGAAGCTTTCTTT. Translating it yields CASSSNLGPEAFF. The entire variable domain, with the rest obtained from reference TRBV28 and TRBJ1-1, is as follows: DVKVTQSSRYLVKRTGEKVFLECVQDMDHENMFWYRQDPGLGLRLIYFSYDVKMKEKGDIPEGYSVSREKKERFSLILESASTNQTSMYLCASSSNLGPEAFFGQGTRLTVV.

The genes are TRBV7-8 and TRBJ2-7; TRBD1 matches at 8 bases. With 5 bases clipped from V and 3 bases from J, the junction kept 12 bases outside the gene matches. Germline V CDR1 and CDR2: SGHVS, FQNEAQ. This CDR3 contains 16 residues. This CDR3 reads CASSAVGTGGFYEQYF. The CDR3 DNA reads TGTGCCAGCAGCGCCGTCGGGACAGGAGGTTTCTACGAGCAGTACTTC.

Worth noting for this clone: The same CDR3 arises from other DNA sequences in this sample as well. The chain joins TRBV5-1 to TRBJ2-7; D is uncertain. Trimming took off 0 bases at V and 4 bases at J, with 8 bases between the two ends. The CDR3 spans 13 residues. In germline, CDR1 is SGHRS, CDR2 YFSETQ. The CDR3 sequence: CASSLAGVYEQYF. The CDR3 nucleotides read TGCGCCAGCAGCTTGGCAGGAGTTTACGAGCAGTACTTC.

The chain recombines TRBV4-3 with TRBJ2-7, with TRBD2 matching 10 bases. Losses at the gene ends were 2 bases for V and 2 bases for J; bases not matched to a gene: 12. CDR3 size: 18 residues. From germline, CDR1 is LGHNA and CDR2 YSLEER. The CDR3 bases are TGCGCCAGCAGCCAATTAGCGGGAGGCCTCGAGGTCCCCTACGAGCAGTACTTC. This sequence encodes CASSQLAGGLEVPYEQYF.

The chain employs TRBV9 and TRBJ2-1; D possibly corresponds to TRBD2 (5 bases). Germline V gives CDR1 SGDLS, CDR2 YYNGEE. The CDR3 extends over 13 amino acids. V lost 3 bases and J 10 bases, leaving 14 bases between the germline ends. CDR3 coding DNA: TGTGCCAGCAGCGACTGGACGACGGGGGAGCAGTTCTTC. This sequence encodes CASSDWTTGEQFF.

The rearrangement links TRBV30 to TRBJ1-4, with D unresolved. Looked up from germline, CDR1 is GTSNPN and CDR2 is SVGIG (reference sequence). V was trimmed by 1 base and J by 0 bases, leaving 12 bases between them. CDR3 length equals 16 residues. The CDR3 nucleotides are TGTGCCTGGAGTGATATGACCGAAGCAACTAATGAAAAACTGTTTTTT. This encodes CAWSDMTEATNEKLFF.

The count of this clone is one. Here the CDR3 DNA reads TGCAGCGTTGTTACGGACGGCTATGGCTACACCTTC. Translation: CSVVTDGYGYTF. The chain has TRBV29-1 and TRBJ1-2; D is undetermined. V was trimmed by 4 bases and J by 4 bases, leaving 10 bases between them. Germline loops: CDR1 SQVTM, CDR2 ANQGSEA. This CDR3 contains 12 residues.

As DNA, the CDR3 is TGCAGCGTTGTCAGGGGATCCGGGGAGCTGTTTTTT. This encodes CSVVRGSGELFF. This sequence joins TRBV29-1 and TRBJ2-2; a weak D match, TRBD1 (6 bases). V was shortened by 4 bases and J by 6 bases, with 9 bases between the two germline ends. The germline V gene has CDR1 SQVTM and CDR2 ANQGSEA. This CDR3 is built from 12 residues.

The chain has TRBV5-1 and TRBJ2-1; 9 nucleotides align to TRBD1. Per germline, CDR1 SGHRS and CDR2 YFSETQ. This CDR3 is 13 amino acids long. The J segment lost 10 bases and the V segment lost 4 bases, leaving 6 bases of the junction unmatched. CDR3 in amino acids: CASSRTGAGEQFF. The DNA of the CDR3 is TGCGCCAGCAGCAGGACAGGGGCGGGGGAGCAGTTCTTC.

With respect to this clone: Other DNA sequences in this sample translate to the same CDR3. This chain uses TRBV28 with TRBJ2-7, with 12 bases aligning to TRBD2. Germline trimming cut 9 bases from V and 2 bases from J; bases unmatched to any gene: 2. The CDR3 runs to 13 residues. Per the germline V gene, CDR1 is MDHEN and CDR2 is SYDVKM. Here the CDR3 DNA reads TGTGCCAGTAGACTAGCGGGAGCCTACGAGCAGTACTTC. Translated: CASRLAGAYEQYF. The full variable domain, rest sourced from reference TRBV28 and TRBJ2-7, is DVKVTQSSRYLVKRTGEKVFLECVQDMDHENMFWYRQDPGLGLRLIYFSYDVKMKEKGDIPEGYSVSREKKERFSLILESASTNQTSMYLCASRLAGAYEQYFGPGTRLTVT.

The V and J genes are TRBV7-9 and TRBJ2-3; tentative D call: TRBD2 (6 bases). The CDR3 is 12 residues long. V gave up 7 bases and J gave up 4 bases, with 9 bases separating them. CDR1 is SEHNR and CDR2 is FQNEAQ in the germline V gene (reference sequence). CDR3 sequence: CASTRGPDTQYF. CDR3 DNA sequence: TGTGCCAGCACGCGGGGACCAGATACGCAGTATTTT.

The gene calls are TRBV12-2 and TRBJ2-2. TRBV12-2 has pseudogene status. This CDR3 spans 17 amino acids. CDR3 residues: CASRSLGFHLITGELFF. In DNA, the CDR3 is TGTGCAAGTCGCTCCCTGGGGTTCCACCTTATCACCGGGGAGCTGTTTTTT.

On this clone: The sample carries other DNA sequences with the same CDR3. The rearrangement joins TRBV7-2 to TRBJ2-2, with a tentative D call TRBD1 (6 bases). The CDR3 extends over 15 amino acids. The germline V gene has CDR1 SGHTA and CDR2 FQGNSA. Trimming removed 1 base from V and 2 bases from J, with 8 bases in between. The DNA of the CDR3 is TGTGCCAGCAGCTTAGTAGGGGGTAACACCGGGGAGCTGTTTTTT. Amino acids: CASSLVGGNTGELFF.

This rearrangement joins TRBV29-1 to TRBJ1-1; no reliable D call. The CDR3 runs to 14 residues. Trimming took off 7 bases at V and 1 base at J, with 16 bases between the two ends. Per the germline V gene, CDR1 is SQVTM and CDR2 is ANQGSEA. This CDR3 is CSALIPGWNTEAFF. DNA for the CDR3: TGCAGCGCCCTGATCCCTGGATGGAACACTGAAGCTTTCTTT.

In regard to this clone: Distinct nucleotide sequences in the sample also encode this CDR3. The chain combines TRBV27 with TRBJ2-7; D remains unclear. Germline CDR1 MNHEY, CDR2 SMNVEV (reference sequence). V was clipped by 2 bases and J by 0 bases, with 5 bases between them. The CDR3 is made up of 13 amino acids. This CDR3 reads CASSLTVSYEQYF. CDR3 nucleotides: TGTGCCAGCAGTTTAACGGTCTCCTACGAGCAGTACTTC.

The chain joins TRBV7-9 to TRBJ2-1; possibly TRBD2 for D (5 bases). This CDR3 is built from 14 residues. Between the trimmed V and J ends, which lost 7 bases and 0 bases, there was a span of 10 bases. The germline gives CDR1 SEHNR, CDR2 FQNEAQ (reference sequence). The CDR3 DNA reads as TGTGCCAGCACCCCCGGGATCTCCTACAATGAGCAGTTCTTC. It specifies CASTPGISYNEQFF.

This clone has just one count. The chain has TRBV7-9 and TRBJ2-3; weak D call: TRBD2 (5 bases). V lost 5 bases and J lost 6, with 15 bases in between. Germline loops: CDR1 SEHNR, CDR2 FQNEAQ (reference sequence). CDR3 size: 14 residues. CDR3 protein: CASSPSGSRDTQYF. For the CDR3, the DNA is TGTGCCAGCAGCCCTTCGGGGAGTAGGGATACGCAGTATTTT.

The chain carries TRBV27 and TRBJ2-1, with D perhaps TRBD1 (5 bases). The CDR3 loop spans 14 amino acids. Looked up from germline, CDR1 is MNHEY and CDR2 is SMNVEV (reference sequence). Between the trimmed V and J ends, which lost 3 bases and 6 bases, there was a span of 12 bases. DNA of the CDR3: TGTGCCAGCAGTTTGGGGCAGCCCTCCAATGAGCAGTTCTTC. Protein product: CASSLGQPSNEQFF.

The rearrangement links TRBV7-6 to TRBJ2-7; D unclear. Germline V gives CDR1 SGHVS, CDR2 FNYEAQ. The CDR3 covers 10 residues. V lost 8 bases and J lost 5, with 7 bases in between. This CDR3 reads CASYLHEQYF. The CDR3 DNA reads TGTGCCAGCTATCTCCACGAGCAGTACTTC.

The CDR3, as DNA: TGTGCCAGCAGCCCCGGGGGGGGGTTTGCCTACGAGCAGTACTTC. Translating gives CASSPGGGFAYEQYF. The J gene is TRBJ2-7, the V gene TRBV7-2; 8 bases are a match to TRBD2. Unmatched junction bases numbered 8, after V lost 5 bases and J lost 2 bases. CDR3 length equals 15 residues. CDR1 and CDR2 from the germline V gene are SGHTA and FQGNSA.

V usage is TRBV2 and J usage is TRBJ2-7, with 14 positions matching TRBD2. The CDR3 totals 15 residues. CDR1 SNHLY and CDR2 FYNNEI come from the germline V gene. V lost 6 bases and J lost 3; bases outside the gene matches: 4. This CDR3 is CASRGLAGGSYEQYF. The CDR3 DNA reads TGTGCCAGCAGAGGACTAGCGGGAGGTAGCTACGAGCAGTACTTC.

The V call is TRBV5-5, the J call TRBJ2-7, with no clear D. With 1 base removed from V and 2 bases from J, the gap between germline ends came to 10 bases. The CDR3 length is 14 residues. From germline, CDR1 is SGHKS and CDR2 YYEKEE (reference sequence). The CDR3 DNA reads TGTGCCAGCAGCTTGAGCACAGAGGCCTACGAGCAGTACTTC. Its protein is CASSLSTEAYEQYF.

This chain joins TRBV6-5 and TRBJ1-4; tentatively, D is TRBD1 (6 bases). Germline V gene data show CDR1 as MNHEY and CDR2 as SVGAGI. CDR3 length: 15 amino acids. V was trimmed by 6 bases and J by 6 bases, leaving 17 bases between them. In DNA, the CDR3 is TGTGCCAGCAGATTGTTTCAGGGGATTGATGAAAAACTGTTTTTT. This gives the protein CASRLFQGIDEKLFF.

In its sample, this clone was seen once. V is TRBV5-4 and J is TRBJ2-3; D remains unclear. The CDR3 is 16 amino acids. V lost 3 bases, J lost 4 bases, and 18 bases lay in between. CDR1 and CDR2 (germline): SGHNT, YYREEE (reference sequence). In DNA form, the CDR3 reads TGTGCCAGCAGCTGGAAGCGCGAGATGGGGTCAGATACGCAGTATTTT. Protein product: CASSWKREMGSDTQYF. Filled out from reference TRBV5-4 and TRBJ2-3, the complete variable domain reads ETGVTQSPTHLIKTRGQQVTLRCSSQSGHNTVSWYQQALGQGPQFIFQYYREEENGRGNFPPRFSGLQFPNYSSELNVNALELDDSALYLCASSWKREMGSDTQYFGPGTRLTVL.